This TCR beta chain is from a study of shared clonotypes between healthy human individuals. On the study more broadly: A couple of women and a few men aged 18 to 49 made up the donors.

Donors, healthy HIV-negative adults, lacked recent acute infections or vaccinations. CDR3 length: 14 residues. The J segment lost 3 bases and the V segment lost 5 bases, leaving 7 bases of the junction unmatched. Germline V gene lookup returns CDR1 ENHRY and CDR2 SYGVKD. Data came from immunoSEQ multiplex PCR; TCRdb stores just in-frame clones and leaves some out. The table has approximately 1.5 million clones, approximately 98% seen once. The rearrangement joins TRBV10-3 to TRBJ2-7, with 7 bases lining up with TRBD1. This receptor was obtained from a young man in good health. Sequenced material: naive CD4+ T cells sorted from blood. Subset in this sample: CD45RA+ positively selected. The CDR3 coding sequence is TGTGCCATCAGTTCTCACGGGACAGACTACGAGCAGTACTTC. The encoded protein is CAISSHGTDYEQYF.